This entry describes one T cell receptor (beta chain). The antigen is not known. These data belong to a study of cytomegalovirus exposure and HLA in healthy donors. Study-level findings and limits: A later analysis linked a missense variant in DCLRE1C to the trimming of TCR beta V and J genes. For most TCR beta V segments, an earlier analysis put the productive rate at about 90% or about 30% of the time. Listed as cytomegalovirus-associated were 170 or so TCR beta chains. In a later analysis, HLA-C alleles had the fewest associated TCRs, DRB1 alleles the most.

Primers for the PCR totalled 60 Vbeta and 13 Jbeta. Assay used: immunoSEQ multiplex PCR; TCRdb lists only in-frame clones, some missing. This repertoire includes 220,000 or so clones. The CDR3 loop spans 16 amino acids. Germline trimming cut 5 bases from V and 0 bases from J; bases unmatched to any gene: 6. Germline V gene data show CDR1 as MDHEN and CDR2 as SYDVKM. Sequenced sample: PBMCs. This chain joins TRBV28 and TRBJ1-5, with 8 bases lining up with TRBD1. This sequence was found in a girl aged 2-10 years in good health and CMV-seropositive. The CDR3 region is CASSTQGANSNQPQHF. For the CDR3, the DNA is TGTGCCAGCAGTACCCAGGGGGCTAATAGCAATCAGCCCCAGCATTTT.